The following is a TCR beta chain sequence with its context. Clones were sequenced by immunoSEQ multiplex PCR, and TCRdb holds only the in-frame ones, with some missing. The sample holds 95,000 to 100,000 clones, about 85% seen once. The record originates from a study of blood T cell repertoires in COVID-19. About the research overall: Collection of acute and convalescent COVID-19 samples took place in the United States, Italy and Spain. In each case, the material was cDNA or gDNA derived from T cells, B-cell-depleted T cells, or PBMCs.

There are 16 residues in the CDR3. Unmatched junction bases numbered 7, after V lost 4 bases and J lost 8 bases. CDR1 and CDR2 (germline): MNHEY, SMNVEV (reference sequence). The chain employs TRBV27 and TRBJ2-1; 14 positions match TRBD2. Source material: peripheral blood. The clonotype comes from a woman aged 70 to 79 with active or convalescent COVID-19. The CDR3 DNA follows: TGTGCCAGCAGTTCCGCCGGGACTAGCGGGAGAGATGAGCAGTTCTTC. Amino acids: CASSSAGTSGRDEQFF.